Presented here are 30 T cell receptor beta chains from one specimen sequenced in a study of shared clonotypes between healthy human individuals. TCRdb keeps only in-frame clones here, not all; method: immunoSEQ multiplex PCR. The sample has approximately 1.5 million clones, 97% to 99% seen once; the top ten hold approximately 0.4%. Material for sequencing was naive CD4+ T cells sorted from blood. The sample's subset: CD45RA+ positively selected. Receptors originate from a young man in good health.

The chain carries TRBV11-3 and TRBJ2-1, with TRBD2 matching over 7 bases. CDR3 length: 16 amino acids. V shed 5 bases, J shed 3 bases, and the junction held 10 bases outside the gene matches. Per the germline V gene, CDR1 is SGHNT and CDR2 is YENEEA. CDR3 bases: TGTGCCAGCAGCCCGTCCGGAAGCGGGAACTACAATGAGCAGTTCTTC. Residues: CASSPSGSGNYNEQFF.

The V call is TRBV5-6, the J call TRBJ1-2; D remains unclear. Trimming stripped 0 bases from V and 6 bases from J, with 18 bases between. Germline values: CDR1 SGHDT, CDR2 YYEEEE. The CDR3 is 16 amino acids. This CDR3 reads CASSLGGMGGPDGYTF. The CDR3, as DNA: TGTGCCAGCAGCTTGGGAGGGATGGGCGGACCAGATGGCTACACCTTC. Supplemented by reference TRBV5-6 and TRBJ1-2, the full variable domain reads DAGVTQSPTHLIKTRGQQVTLRCSPKSGHDTVSWYQQALGQGPQFIFQYYEEEERQRGNFPDRFSGHQFPNYSSELNVNALLLGDSALYLCASSLGGMGGPDGYTFGSGTRLTVV.

The chain uses TRBV7-9 and TRBJ2-4; D may be TRBD2 (5 bases). The V gene lost 4 bases and the J gene lost 6 bases, with 7 bases spanning the gap. This CDR3 contains 12 residues. Germline assignment: CDR1 SEHNR and CDR2 FQNEAQ (reference sequence). The CDR3 DNA is TGTGCCAGCAGCTCTGAGGGAAACATTCAGTACTTC. Protein product: CASSSEGNIQYF. Drawing the rest from reference TRBV7-9 and TRBJ2-4, the complete variable domain is DTGVSQNPRHKITKRGQNVTFRCDPISEHNRLYWYRQTLGQGPEFLTYFQNEAQLEKSRLLSDRFSAERPKGSFSTLEIQRTEQGDSAMYLCASSSEGNIQYFGAGTRLSVL.

This chain uses TRBV6-1 with TRBJ2-1, with 7 nucleotides matching TRBD1. This CDR3 region has 16 residues. Losses at the gene ends were 2 bases for V and 16 bases for J; bases not matched to a gene: 20. The germline V gene has CDR1 MNHNS and CDR2 SASEGT. Written as DNA, the CDR3 is TGTGCCAGCAGTGAACGCGCAGGGGGTTCGCTCCTGTCAGGCTTCTTC. It translates to CASSERAGGSLLSGFF.

The V gene is TRBV2, the J gene TRBJ2-7; D gene ambiguous. Trimming stripped 3 bases from V and 9 bases from J, with 12 bases between. Germline lookup yields CDR1 SNHLY and CDR2 FYNNEI. CDR3 length equals 12 residues. This chain's CDR3 is CASSEYRNVQYF. The CDR3 bases are TGTGCCAGCAGTGAGTACAGAAACGTGCAGTACTTC.

For the CDR3, the DNA is TGTGCCAGCAGTGCCGGACTAGCGGGAGGTTACGAGCAGTACTTC. Translating it yields CASSAGLAGGYEQYF. The rearrangement links TRBV6-1 to TRBJ2-7; TRBD2 matches 14 bases. The germline V gene encodes CDR1 MNHNS and CDR2 SASEGT. J was trimmed by 4 bases and V by 4 bases; bases with no gene match: 3. The CDR3 is 15 residues long.

This clone was observed a single time. This same CDR3 is encoded by further DNA sequences in the sample. The V and J genes are TRBV5-1 and TRBJ2-2; D may be TRBD1 (6 bases). V lost 0 bases and J 5 bases, leaving 8 bases between the germline ends. Germline V CDR1 and CDR2: SGHRS, YFSETQ. This CDR3 is built from 14 residues. The CDR3 nucleotides read TGCGCCAGCAGCTTGGTTCAGGGGACCGGGGAGCTGTTTTTT. Translating gives CASSLVQGTGELFF. Based on the CDR3 plus reference TRBV5-1 and TRBJ2-2, the full variable domain is KAGVTQTPRYLIKTRGQQVTLSCSPISGHRSVSWYQQTPGQGLQFLFEYFSETQRNKGNFPGRFSGRQFSNSRSEMNVSTLELGDSALYLCASSLVQGTGELFFGEGSRLTVL.

J is TRBJ2-3 and V is TRBV9; 9 bases are a match to TRBD2. Germline CDR1 is SGDLS and CDR2 is YYNGEE. V shed 6 bases and J 1 base; nucleotides not matched to a gene: 12. This CDR3 has 17 amino acids. The chain's CDR3 is CASTAHSGRGGTDTQYF. CDR3 sequence (DNA): TGTGCCAGCACCGCCCATAGCGGGAGAGGGGGCACAGATACGCAGTATTTT.

This clone was counted once. The chain combines TRBV5-1 with TRBJ2-1; D is undetermined. Trimming stripped 0 bases from V and 4 bases from J, with 14 bases between. This CDR3 region has 16 residues. Germline-derived CDR1 and CDR2 are SGHRS and YFSETQ. This CDR3 is CASSLVAGLRYNEQFF. CDR3 nucleotide sequence: TGCGCCAGCAGCTTGGTGGCAGGTCTCCGGTACAATGAGCAGTTCTTC.

The V and J genes are TRBV7-2 and TRBJ2-7; TRBD1 or TRBD2 may be the D gene (5 bases each). Trimming removed 5 bases at V and 6 bases at J, with 20 bases between. The CDR3 covers 15 residues. Germline lookup yields CDR1 SGHTA and CDR2 FQGNSA. The CDR3 loop is CASSALDLGTSEQYF. As DNA, the CDR3 is TGTGCCAGCAGCGCTTTGGACTTGGGGACGAGCGAGCAGTACTTC.

The chain combines TRBV7-2 with TRBJ2-7; TRBD2 matches 8 bases. V was clipped by 2 bases and J by 6 bases; unmatched bases: 9. Germline V gene data show CDR1 as SGHTA and CDR2 as FQGNSA. CDR3 size: 15 residues. The CDR3 loop is CASSLYERERSEQYF. As DNA, the CDR3 is TGTGCCAGCAGCTTATACGAGCGGGAGAGGTCCGAGCAGTACTTC.

The chain links TRBV5-4 to TRBJ2-1, with 8 bases identical to TRBD2. CDR1 and CDR2 (germline): SGHNT, YYREEE (reference sequence). This CDR3 region has 15 residues. V lost 6 bases, J lost 0 bases, and 5 bases stayed unmatched. CDR3 protein: CASTPTSDSYNEQFF. Here the CDR3 DNA reads TGTGCCAGCACCCCGACTAGCGACTCCTACAATGAGCAGTTCTTC.

The V gene is TRBV28, the J gene TRBJ2-3; a weak D match, TRBD2 (5 bases). Per the germline V gene, CDR1 is MDHEN and CDR2 is SYDVKM. The V gene lost 5 bases and the J gene lost 4 bases, with 19 bases spanning the gap. This CDR3 region has 16 residues. The CDR3 is CASSLSSGGEADTQYF. CDR3 nucleotide sequence: TGTGCCAGCAGTCTCTCCAGCGGCGGAGAAGCAGATACGCAGTATTTT.

J is TRBJ1-2 and V is TRBV9, with no clear D. CDR1 is SGDLS, CDR2 YYNGEE, per germline. CDR3 length: 14 residues. V lost 0 bases and J lost 4, with 10 bases in between. The CDR3, as DNA: TGTGCCAGCAGCGTAGAAGAGGCACCCTATGGCTACACCTTC. Translated: CASSVEEAPYGYTF. The full variable domain, in which reference TRBV9 and TRBJ1-2 provide the parts outside the CDR3, is DSGVTQTPKHLITATGQRVTLRCSPRSGDLSVYWYQQSLDQGLQFLIQYYNGEERAKGNILERFSAQQFPDLHSELNLSSLELGDSALYFCASSVEEAPYGYTFGSGTRLTVV.

The V and J genes are TRBV15 and TRBJ2-1; 14 nucleotides line up with TRBD2. Germline CDR1 LNHNV, CDR2 YYDKDF (reference sequence). This CDR3 region has 15 residues. V lost 4 bases to trimming and J lost 8 bases; unmatched junction nucleotides: 4. DNA for the CDR3: TGTGCCACCAGCATTGGGACTAGCGGGAGCTATGAGCAGTTCTTC. This codes for CATSIGTSGSYEQFF.

This chain uses TRBV19 with TRBJ1-1; D remains ambiguous. The CDR3 contains 12 residues. V was trimmed by 6 bases and J by 5 bases, leaving 10 bases between them. Germline lookup yields CDR1 LNHDA and CDR2 SQIVND (reference sequence). The CDR3 coding sequence is TGTGCCAGTAGCCAAACACCGACTGAAGCTTTCTTT. It is translated as CASSQTPTEAFF. Complete variable domain (other parts from reference TRBV19 and TRBJ1-1): DGGITQSPKYLFRKEGQNVTLSCEQNLNHDAMYWYRQDPGQGLRLIYYSQIVNDFQKGDIAEGYSVSREKKESFPLTVTSAQKNPTAFYLCASSQTPTEAFFGQGTRLTVV.

The rearrangement joins TRBV6-5 to TRBJ1-1; maybe TRBD1 (5 bases). Trimming removed 6 bases at V and 4 bases at J, with 18 bases between. Germline V gene data show CDR1 as MNHEY and CDR2 as SVGAGI. The length of the CDR3 is 15 residues. The CDR3 spells CASRKGFRVGTEAFF. CDR3 coding DNA: TGTGCCAGCAGAAAAGGGTTCAGGGTTGGCACTGAAGCTTTCTTT.

In DNA form, the CDR3 reads TGTGCCAGCTCACCAACCAGGTCGGGACGGAACACCGGGGAGCTGTTTTTT. Translating it yields CASSPTRSGRNTGELFF. This chain links TRBV18 with TRBJ2-2; D tentatively fits TRBD1 or TRBD2 (5 bases each). CDR3 size: 17 residues. Germline loops: CDR1 KGHSH, CDR2 LQKENI. Trimming took 2 bases from V and 1 from J, leaving 14 bases between them.

The chain carries TRBV5-8 and TRBJ1-2; D remains unclear. Germline V gene lookup returns CDR1 SGHTS and CDR2 YDEGEE. The CDR3 spans 14 residues. The germline V and J ends were trimmed by 1 base and 3 bases, with 10 bases remaining between them. CDR3 in amino acids: CASSLIWGDYGYTF. CDR3 bases: TGTGCCAGCAGCTTGATTTGGGGAGACTATGGCTACACCTTC.

The chain joins TRBV11-3 to TRBJ1-5; D remains ambiguous. This CDR3 is 18 amino acids long. The germline V gene has CDR1 SGHNT and CDR2 YENEEA. The V end lost 0 bases, the J end lost 1 base, and 16 bases lay between the germline ends. The CDR3 here is CASSLDSQPKWSNQPQHF. CDR3 nucleotide sequence: TGTGCCAGCAGCTTAGACAGTCAGCCCAAGTGGAGCAATCAGCCCCAGCATTTT.

The rearrangement joins TRBV5-1 to TRBJ1-1; no firm D call. V was shortened by 1 base and J by 5 bases, with 9 bases between the two germline ends. Germline lookup yields CDR1 SGHRS and CDR2 YFSETQ. The CDR3 contains 13 residues. The CDR3 nucleotides are TGCGCCAGCAGCTTGCGGCCGAGGACTGAAGCTTTCTTT. It is translated as CASSLRPRTEAFF.

On this clone itself: No conserved phenylalanine or tryptophan ends this CDR3, so it is likely a read error. The limits of the CDR3 on the DNA are not certain, so only TCRdb's listed CDR3 is given. The rearrangement joins TRBV6-1 to TRBJ2-7. Ends included, the CDR3 has 13 residues. Germline CDR1 reads MNHNS; CDR2 reads SASEGT. The CDR3 sequence: CASKGPTPVHIIY.

The CDR3 spells CASSEWWEGHNEQFF. The DNA of the CDR3 is TGTGCCAGCAGTGAATGGTGGGAGGGCCACAATGAGCAGTTCTTC. The chain is built from TRBV25-1 and TRBJ2-1, with TRBD2 matching over 7 bases. Per the germline V gene, CDR1 is MGHDK and CDR2 is SYGVNS. V was clipped by 1 base and J by 5 bases; unmatched bases: 5. The CDR3 has 15 residues.

J is TRBJ2-1 and V is TRBV2; TRBD2 matches at 13 bases. With 0 bases clipped from V and 13 bases from J, the junction kept 3 bases outside the gene matches. This CDR3 is built from 14 residues. Germline CDR1 SNHLY, CDR2 FYNNEI. The CDR3 loop reads CASSEAGLAGEQFF. CDR3 coding DNA: TGTGCCAGCAGTGAAGCCGGACTAGCGGGAGAACAGTTCTTC.

The chain couples TRBV28 to TRBJ2-5; no clear D gene. The length of the CDR3 is 13 residues. The germline CDR1 and CDR2 sequences are MDHEN and SYDVKM. Between the trimmed V and J ends, which lost 6 bases and 2 bases, there was a span of 10 bases. The CDR3 is CASSPPVQETQYF. CDR3 nucleotide sequence: TGTGCCAGCAGCCCCCCCGTGCAAGAGACCCAGTACTTC.

This clone came up once. This chain joins TRBV28 and TRBJ2-5, with D hard to call. The CDR3 consists of 12 residues. With 2 bases removed from V and 5 bases from J, the gap between germline ends came to 6 bases. Germline CDR1 is MDHEN and CDR2 is SYDVKM. CDR3: CASSLPFETQYF. The CDR3 nucleotides read TGTGCCAGCAGTTTACCGTTTGAGACCCAGTACTTC.

V and J are TRBV18 and TRBJ1-2; tentative D call: TRBD1 (6 bases). CDR3 length equals 17 residues. The V gene lost 1 base and the J gene lost 3 bases, with 18 bases spanning the gap. In germline, CDR1 is KGHSH, CDR2 LQKENI. The CDR3 loop is CASSPLQGRDDYYGYTF. CDR3 DNA sequence: TGTGCCAGCTCACCACTACAGGGAAGGGACGACTACTATGGCTACACCTTC.

The chain combines TRBV9 with TRBJ2-7; TRBD2 is a possible D gene (7 bases). V lost 5 bases to trimming and J lost 2 bases, with 23 bases between them. Looked up from germline, CDR1 is SGDLS and CDR2 is YYNGEE. The CDR3 contains 17 residues. CDR3 sequence: CASSTSGGGGPPYEQYF. CDR3 nucleotides: TGTGCCAGCAGTACCTCAGGAGGGGGAGGGCCCCCCTACGAGCAGTACTTC.

The chain couples TRBV10-2 to TRBJ2-7; D call uncertain. The CDR3 is 13 amino acids. The germline CDR1 and CDR2 sequences are WSHSY and SAAADI. Trimming shortened V by 4 bases and J by 7 bases, and 14 bases separated the two germline ends. CDR3 nucleotides: TGCGCCAGCAGTGGGTCTACCTTAATAGAGCAGTACTTC. Its protein product is CASSGSTLIEQYF.

The rearrangement uses TRBV5-4 and TRBJ1-4; possibly TRBD1 for D (5 bases). V was pared by 4 bases and J by 4 bases, with 8 bases between. This CDR3 spans 13 amino acids. CDR1 and CDR2 (germline): SGHNT, YYREEE (reference sequence). This CDR3 reads CASSGDYNEKLFF. Here the CDR3 DNA reads TGTGCCAGCAGCGGGGACTATAATGAAAAACTGTTTTTT. Variable domain in full (rest from reference TRBV5-4 and TRBJ1-4): ETGVTQSPTHLIKTRGQQVTLRCSSQSGHNTVSWYQQALGQGPQFIFQYYREEENGRGNFPPRFSGLQFPNYSSELNVNALELDDSALYLCASSGDYNEKLFFGSGTQLSVL.